What follows are 8 T cell receptor beta chains derived from one specimen sequenced in a study of T cell repertoires in cytomegalovirus infection. TCRdb fed the reads into MiXCR, producing one record per CDR3 protein. The data show some 130,000 distinct CDR3 sequences, 8.8% seen once. The material sequenced was PBMCs. The origin of the receptors is a human donor in good health (CMV status not recorded). Some clones in this sample may be carry-over from other donors' samples.

This clonotype occurred many times. This sequence joins TRBV12-3 or TRBV12-4 and TRBJ2-7; possible D gene TRBD1, 5 bases. Trimming stripped 0 bases from V and 3 bases from J, with 6 bases between. The CDR3 is 13 amino acids. The DNA for the CDR3 is TGTGCCAGCAGTTTAGCACAGGACTACGAGCAGTACTTC. Its translation is CASSLAQDYEQYF.

This clonotype has a count of ten or more. The chain combines TRBV5-1 with TRBJ1-6; 10 bases line up with TRBD1. Germline CDR1 is SGHRS and CDR2 is YFSETQ. This CDR3 has 15 residues. Unmatched junction bases numbered 4, after V lost 0 bases and J lost 10 bases. CDR3 sequence: CASSLEGQGSSPLHF. CDR3 nucleotide sequence: TGCGCCAGCAGCTTGGAGGGACAGGGGAGCTCACCCCTCCACTTT.

This sequence joins TRBV12-3 or TRBV12-4 and TRBJ2-2, with D maybe TRBD2 (5 bases). The CDR3 contains 12 residues. With 6 bases removed from V and 14 bases from J, the gap between germline ends came to 16 bases. CDR3 bases: TGTGCCAGCAGCCTAGCACAAGGCCTACTGTTTTTT. This sequence encodes CASSLAQGLLFF.

A few counts support this clonotype. The chain is built from TRBV10-3 and TRBJ1-1; D is perhaps TRBD1 (5 bases). Trimming took 3 bases from V and 7 from J, leaving 15 bases between them. The CDR3 is 14 amino acids. Looked up from germline, CDR1 is ENHRY and CDR2 is SYGVKD. The CDR3 sequence is CAISDLSTAIEAFF. The CDR3 nucleotides read TGTGCCATCAGTGACCTCTCGACAGCAATTGAAGCTTTCTTT.

This clonotype has at least ten counts. V usage is TRBV20-1 and J usage is TRBJ2-7; D ambiguous. V was clipped by 1 base and J by 2 bases, with 9 bases between them. The CDR3 runs to 13 residues. Germline V gene sequence: CDR1 DFQATT, CDR2 SNEGSKA (reference sequence). This CDR3 is CSARAPVTYEQYF. The CDR3 region has the DNA TGCAGTGCTAGAGCGCCAGTAACCTACGAGCAGTACTTC.

Many counts were recorded for this clonotype. The rearrangement links TRBV6-5 to TRBJ1-4; the D is unclear. The CDR3 is 14 residues long. Germline assignment: CDR1 MNHEY and CDR2 SVGAGI. With 5 bases removed from V and 0 bases from J, the gap between germline ends came to 7 bases. CDR3: CASSQPATNEKLFF. The CDR3 DNA reads as TGTGCCAGCAGTCAGCCCGCAACTAATGAAAAACTGTTTTTT.

The table lists this clonotype with a few counts. The chain carries TRBV19 and TRBJ1-2; D might be TRBD1 (5 bases). Germline V CDR1 and CDR2: LNHDA, SQIVND (reference sequence). The CDR3 has 14 amino acids. V gave up 3 bases and J gave up 2 bases, with 10 bases separating them. CDR3 region: CASSIPGPNYGYTF. The CDR3 bases are TGTGCCAGTAGTATTCCAGGGCCGAACTATGGCTACACCTTC.

The chain uses TRBV3-1 and TRBJ2-1, with TRBD2 matching 7 bases. This CDR3 contains 16 residues. V trimming: 3 bases; J trimming: 4 bases; junction bases outside the gene matches: 9. The germline gives CDR1 LGHDT, CDR2 YNNKEL (reference sequence). This CDR3 is CASSQFRGEGYNEQFF. The CDR3 nucleotides read TGTGCCAGCAGCCAGTTCCGGGGGGAGGGGTACAATGAGCAGTTCTTC.